This T cell receptor (beta chain) stems from a study of technical replicates of blood from a few donors. The germline V and J ends were trimmed by 6 bases and 5 bases, with 11 bases remaining between them. CDR1 is PRHDT and CDR2 is FYEKMQ in the germline V gene (reference sequence). This CDR3 has 13 residues. Profiled with immunoSEQ multiplex PCR; TCRdb holds only in-frame clones, not every one. Here the sample spans around 86,000 clones, 96% being singletons. Source material: T cells isolated from PBMCs. The receptor was derived from a human donor in good health. This chain links TRBV13 with TRBJ1-5, with D possibly TRBD1 on 6 matching bases. The CDR3 is CASRRGFDQPQHF. CDR3 DNA sequence: TGTGCCAGCAGAAGGGGGTTTGATCAGCCCCAGCATTTT.